This T cell receptor (beta chain) was sequenced for a study of T cell responses to AZD1222 COVID-19 vaccine. Study results and limitations: Just a handful of AZD1222 recipients tested seropositive at baseline. Unmutated variant regions are reportedly targeted by nearly half of spike-specific TCRs. Donor demographics were predominantly white British with a female majority; clonal diversity may be underestimated.

Comments on this clone: Its antigen is unidentified.

Using immunoSEQ multiplex PCR, the repertoire was profiled, and TCRdb retains in-frame clones only, with some absent. The sample yields approximately 110,000 clones, over 75% seen once. Germline V CDR1 and CDR2: SGHTS, YDEGEE. This CDR3 contains 17 residues. V lost 0 bases to trimming and J lost 3 bases; unmatched junction nucleotides: 7. This sequence originates from an adult in good health. The chain carries TRBV5-8 and TRBJ2-3; 10 nucleotides line up with TRBD2. Sequencing was performed on peripheral blood, taken on day 0 of AZD1222 vaccination. Written as DNA, the CDR3 is TGTGCCAGCAGCTTGGGAGCGGGGGGGCTGGAGACAGATACGCAGTATTTT. Translated, it gives CASSLGAGGLETDTQYF.